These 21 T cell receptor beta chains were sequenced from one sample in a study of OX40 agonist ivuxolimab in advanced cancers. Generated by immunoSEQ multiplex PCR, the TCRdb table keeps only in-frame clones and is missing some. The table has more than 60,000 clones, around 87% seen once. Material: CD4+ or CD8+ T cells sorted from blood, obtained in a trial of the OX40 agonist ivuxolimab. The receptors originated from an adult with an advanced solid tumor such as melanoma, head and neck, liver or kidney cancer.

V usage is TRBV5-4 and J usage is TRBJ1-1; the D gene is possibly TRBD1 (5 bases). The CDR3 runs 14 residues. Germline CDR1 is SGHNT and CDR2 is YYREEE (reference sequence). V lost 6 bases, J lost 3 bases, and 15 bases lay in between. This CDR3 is CASTRDRTDTEAFF. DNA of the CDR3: TGTGCCAGCACCCGGGACCGAACCGACACTGAAGCTTTCTTT. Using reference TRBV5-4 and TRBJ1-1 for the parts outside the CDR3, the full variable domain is ETGVTQSPTHLIKTRGQQVTLRCSSQSGHNTVSWYQQALGQGPQFIFQYYREEENGRGNFPPRFSGLQFPNYSSELNVNALELDDSALYLCASTRDRTDTEAFFGQGTRLTVV.

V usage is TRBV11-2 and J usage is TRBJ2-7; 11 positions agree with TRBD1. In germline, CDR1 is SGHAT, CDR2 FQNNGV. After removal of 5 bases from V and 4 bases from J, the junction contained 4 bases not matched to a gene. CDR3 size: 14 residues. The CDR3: CASSPGQGAYEQYF. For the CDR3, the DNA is TGTGCCAGCAGCCCTGGACAGGGGGCGTACGAGCAGTACTTC.

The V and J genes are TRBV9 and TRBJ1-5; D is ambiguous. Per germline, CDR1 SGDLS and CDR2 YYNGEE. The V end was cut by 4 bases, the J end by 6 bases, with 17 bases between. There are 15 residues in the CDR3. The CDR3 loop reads CASSPMSDRSQPQHF. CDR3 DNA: TGTGCCAGCAGCCCTATGTCCGACCGGAGTCAGCCCCAGCATTTT.

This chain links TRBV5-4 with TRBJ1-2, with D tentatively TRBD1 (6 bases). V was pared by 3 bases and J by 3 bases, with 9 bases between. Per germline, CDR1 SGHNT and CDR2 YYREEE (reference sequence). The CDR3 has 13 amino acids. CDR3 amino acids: CASSSRTDYGYTF. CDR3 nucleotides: TGTGCCAGCAGCTCCCGGACAGACTATGGCTACACCTTC.

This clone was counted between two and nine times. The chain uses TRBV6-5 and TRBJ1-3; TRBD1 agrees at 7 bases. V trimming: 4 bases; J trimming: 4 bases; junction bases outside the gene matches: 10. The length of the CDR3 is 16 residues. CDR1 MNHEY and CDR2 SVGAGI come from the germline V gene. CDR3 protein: CASSSSPTGHGNTIYF. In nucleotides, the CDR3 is TGTGCCAGCAGTTCTTCCCCGACAGGGCACGGAAACACCATATATTTT.

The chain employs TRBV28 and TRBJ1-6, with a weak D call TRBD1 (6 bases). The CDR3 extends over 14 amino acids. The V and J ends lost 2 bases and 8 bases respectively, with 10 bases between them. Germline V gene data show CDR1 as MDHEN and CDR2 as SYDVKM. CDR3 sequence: CASSLGGVYSPLHF. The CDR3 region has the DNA TGTGCCAGCAGTTTAGGGGGCGTTTATTCACCCCTCCACTTT. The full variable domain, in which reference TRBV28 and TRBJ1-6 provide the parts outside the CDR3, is DVKVTQSSRYLVKRTGEKVFLECVQDMDHENMFWYRQDPGLGLRLIYFSYDVKMKEKGDIPEGYSVSREKKERFSLILESASTNQTSMYLCASSLGGVYSPLHFGNGTRLTVT.

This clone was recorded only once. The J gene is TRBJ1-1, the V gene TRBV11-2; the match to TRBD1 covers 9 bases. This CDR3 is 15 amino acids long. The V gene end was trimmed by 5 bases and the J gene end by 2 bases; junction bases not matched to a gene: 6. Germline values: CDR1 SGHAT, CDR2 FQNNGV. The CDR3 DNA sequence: TGTGCCAGCAGCCCACAGGGGGCCATAAACACTGAAGCTTTCTTT. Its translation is CASSPQGAINTEAFF. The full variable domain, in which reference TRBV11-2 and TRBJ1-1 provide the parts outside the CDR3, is EAGVAQSPRYKIIEKRQSVAFWCNPISGHATLYWYQQILGQGPKLLIQFQNNGVVDDSQLPKDRFSAERLKGVDSTLKIQPAKLEDSAVYLCASSPQGAINTEAFFGQGTRLTVV.

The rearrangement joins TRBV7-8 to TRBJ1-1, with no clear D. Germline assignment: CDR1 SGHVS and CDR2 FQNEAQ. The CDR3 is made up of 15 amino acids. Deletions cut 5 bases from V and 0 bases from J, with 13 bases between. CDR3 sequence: CASSLQGGLNTEAFF. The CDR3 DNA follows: TGTGCCAGCAGCCTACAAGGAGGGCTGAACACTGAAGCTTTCTTT.

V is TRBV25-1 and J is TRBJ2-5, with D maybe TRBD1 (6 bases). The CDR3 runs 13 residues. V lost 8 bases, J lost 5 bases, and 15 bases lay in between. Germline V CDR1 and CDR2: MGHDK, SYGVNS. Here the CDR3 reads CASGKSGVETQYF. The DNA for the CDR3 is TGTGCCAGCGGAAAATCAGGGGTGGAGACCCAGTACTTC. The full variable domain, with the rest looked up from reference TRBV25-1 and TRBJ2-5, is EADIYQTPRYLVIGTGKKITLECSQTMGHDKMYWYQQDPGMELHLIHYSYGVNSTEKGDLSSESTVSRIRTEHFPLTLESARPSHTSQYLCASGKSGVETQYFGPGTRLLVL.

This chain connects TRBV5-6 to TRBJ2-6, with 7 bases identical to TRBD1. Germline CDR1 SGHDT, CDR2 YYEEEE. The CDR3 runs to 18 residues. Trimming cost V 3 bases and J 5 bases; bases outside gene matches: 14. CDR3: CASSSPNDRESWANVLTF. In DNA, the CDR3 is TGTGCCAGCAGCTCACCTAATGACAGGGAGAGTTGGGCCAACGTCCTGACTTTC.

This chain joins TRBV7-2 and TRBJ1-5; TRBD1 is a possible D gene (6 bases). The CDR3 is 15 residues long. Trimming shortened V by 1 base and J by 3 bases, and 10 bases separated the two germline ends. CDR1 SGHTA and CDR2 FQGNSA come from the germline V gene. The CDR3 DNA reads TGTGCCAGCAGCTTAGACGGGGGGCCCAATCAGCCCCAGCATTTT. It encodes CASSLDGGPNQPQHF.

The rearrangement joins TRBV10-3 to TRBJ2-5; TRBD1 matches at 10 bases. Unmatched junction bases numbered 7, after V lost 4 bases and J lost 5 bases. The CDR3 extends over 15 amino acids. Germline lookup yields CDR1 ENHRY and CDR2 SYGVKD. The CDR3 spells CAISVGQGLIETQYF. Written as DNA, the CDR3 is TGTGCCATCAGTGTGGGACAGGGGCTGATTGAGACCCAGTACTTC.

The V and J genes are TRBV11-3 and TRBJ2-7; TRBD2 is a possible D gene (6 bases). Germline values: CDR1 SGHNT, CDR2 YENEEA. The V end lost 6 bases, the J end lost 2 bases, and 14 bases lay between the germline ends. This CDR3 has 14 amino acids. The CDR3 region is CASSSNRLAYEQYF. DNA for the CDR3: TGTGCCAGCAGTTCAAATCGACTAGCCTACGAGCAGTACTTC. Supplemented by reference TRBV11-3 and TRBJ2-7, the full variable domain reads EAGVVQSPRYKIIEKKQPVAFWCNPISGHNTLYWYLQNLGQGPELLIRYENEEAVDDSQLPKDRFSAERLKGVDSTLKIQPAELGDSAVYLCASSSNRLAYEQYFGPGTRLTVT.

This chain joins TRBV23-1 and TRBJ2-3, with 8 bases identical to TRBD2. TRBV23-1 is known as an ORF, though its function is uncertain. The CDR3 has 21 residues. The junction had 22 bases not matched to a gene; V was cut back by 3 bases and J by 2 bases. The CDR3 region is CASSHGAGDHDYTKNTDTQYF. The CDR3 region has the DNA TGCGCCAGCAGTCATGGAGCGGGAGACCACGATTATACCAAAAACACAGATACGCAGTATTTT.

For the CDR3, the DNA is TGTGCCAGCAGTTATACAGGGAGTCGGACTGAAGCTTTCTTT. Its translation is CASSYTGSRTEAFF. This chain uses TRBV6-5 with TRBJ1-1; weak D call: TRBD1 (6 bases). This CDR3 region has 14 residues. V gave up 3 bases and J gave up 5 bases, with 13 bases separating them. Germline V gene sequence: CDR1 MNHEY, CDR2 SVGAGI.

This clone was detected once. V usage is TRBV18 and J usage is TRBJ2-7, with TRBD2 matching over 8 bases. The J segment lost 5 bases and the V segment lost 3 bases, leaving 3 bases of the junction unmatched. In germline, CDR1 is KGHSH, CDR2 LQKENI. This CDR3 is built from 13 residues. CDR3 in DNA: TGTGCCAGCTCACCGACTAGCGCGAACGAGCAGTACTTC. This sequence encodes CASSPTSANEQYF.

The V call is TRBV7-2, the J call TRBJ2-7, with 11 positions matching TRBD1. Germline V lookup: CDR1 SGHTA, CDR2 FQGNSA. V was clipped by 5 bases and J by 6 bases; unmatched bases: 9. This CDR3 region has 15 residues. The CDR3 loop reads CASSESDRGRGEQYF. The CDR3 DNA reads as TGTGCCAGCAGCGAATCGGACAGGGGGCGAGGCGAGCAGTACTTC.

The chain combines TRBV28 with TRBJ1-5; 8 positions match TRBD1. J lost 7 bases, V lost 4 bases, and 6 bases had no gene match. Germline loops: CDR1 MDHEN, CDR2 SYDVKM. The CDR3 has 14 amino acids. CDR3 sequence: CASSWRTGSQPQHF. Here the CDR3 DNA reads TGTGCCAGCAGTTGGAGGACAGGGTCCCAGCCCCAGCATTTT.

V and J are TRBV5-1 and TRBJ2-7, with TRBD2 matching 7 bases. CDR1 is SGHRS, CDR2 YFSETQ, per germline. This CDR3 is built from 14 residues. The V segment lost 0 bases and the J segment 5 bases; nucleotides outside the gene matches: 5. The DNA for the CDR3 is TGCGCCAGCAGCTTGGAGCGGGGCTCTGACGAGCAGTACTTC. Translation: CASSLERGSDEQYF.

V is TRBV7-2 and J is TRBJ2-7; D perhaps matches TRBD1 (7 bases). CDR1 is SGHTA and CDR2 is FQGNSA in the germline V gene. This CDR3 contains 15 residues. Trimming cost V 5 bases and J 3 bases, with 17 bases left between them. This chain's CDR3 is CASSPNRQGGYEQYF. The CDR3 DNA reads TGTGCCAGCAGCCCTAACCGACAGGGAGGCTACGAGCAGTACTTC.

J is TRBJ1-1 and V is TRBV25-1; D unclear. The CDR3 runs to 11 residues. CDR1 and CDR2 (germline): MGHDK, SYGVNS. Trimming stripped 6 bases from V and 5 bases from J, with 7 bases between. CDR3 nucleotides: TGTGCCAGCAGGGGGTTTACTGAAGCTTTCTTT. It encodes CASRGFTEAFF.